This T cell receptor (beta chain) originates from a study of human T cells and chemical hapten exposure. About this clonotype: Its target is unknown.

Broader study findings: Relative to controls, expanded TCRs formed significantly more large CDR3 similarity clusters.

Individual cDNA molecules had unique molecular identifiers attached to them by the library. TCRdb ran MiXCR on the RACE reads and lists one entry per CDR3 protein. Altogether over 80,000 distinct CDR3 sequences are present, 11% being singletons, with the ten largest covering more than 0.85%. Time point defined: patch test 3, about 24 weeks after DPC sensitization. The treatment: therapeutic diphenylcyclopropenone sensitization with weekly scalp DPC. This CDR3 has 12 residues. CDR1 and CDR2 from the germline V gene are SNHLY and FYNNEI. Trimming removed 5 bases from V and 6 bases from J; junction bases left unmatched: 3.

This clonotype was sampled from a young woman with alopecia areata. Some clones in this sample may be carry-over from other donors' samples. The sample in question was whole blood, obtained in connection with sensitization to the hapten diphenylcyclopropenone (DPC). The rearrangement joins TRBV2 to TRBJ2-7; 8 positions agree with TRBD1. CDR3 nucleotide sequence: TGTGCCAGCAGTACAGGGGGTGGCGAGCAGTACGTC. Encoded protein: CASSTGGGEQYV.